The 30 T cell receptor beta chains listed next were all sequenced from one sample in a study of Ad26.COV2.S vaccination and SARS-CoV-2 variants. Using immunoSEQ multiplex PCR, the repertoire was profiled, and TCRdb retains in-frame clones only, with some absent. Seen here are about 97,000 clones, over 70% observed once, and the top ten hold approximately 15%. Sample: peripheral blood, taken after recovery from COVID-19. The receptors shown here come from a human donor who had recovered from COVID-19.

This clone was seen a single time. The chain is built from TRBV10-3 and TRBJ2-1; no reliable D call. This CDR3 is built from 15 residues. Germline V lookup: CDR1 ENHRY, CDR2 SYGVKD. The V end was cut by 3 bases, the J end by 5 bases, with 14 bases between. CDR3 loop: CAISDPLLGNNEQFF. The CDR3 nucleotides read TGTGCCATCAGTGATCCCCTGCTTGGCAACAATGAGCAGTTCTTC.

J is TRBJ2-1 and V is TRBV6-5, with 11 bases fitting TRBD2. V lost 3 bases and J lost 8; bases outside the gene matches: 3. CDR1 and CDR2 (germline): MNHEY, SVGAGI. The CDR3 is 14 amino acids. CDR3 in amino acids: CASSYSGGAHEQFF. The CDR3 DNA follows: TGTGCCAGCAGTTATAGCGGGGGGGCCCATGAGCAGTTCTTC.

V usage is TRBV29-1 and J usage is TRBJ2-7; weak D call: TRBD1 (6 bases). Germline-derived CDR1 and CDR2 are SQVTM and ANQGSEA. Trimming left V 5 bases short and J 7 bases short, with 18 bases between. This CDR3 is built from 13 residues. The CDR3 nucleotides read TGCAGCGTTCTAAGGTCAGGGGATGGGGAGCAGTACTTC. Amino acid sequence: CSVLRSGDGEQYF.

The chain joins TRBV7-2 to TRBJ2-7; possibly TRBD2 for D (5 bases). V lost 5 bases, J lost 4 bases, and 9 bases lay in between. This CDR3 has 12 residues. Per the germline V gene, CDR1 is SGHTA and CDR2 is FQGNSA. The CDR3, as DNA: TGTGCCAGCAGCCCAAGCGGATACGAGCAGTACTTC. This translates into CASSPSGYEQYF.

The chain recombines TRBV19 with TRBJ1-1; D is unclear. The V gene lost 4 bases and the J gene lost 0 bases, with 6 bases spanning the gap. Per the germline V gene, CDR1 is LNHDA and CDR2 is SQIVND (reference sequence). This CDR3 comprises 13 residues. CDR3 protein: CASSTQMNTEAFF. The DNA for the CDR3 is TGTGCCAGTAGTACGCAAATGAACACTGAAGCTTTCTTT.

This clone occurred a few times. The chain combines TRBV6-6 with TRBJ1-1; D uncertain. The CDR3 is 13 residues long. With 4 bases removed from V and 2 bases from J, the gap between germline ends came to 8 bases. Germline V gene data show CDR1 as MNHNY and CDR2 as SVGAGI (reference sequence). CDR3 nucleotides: TGTGCCAGCAGTTGGACCGGTAACACTGAAGCTTTCTTT. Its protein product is CASSWTGNTEAFF.

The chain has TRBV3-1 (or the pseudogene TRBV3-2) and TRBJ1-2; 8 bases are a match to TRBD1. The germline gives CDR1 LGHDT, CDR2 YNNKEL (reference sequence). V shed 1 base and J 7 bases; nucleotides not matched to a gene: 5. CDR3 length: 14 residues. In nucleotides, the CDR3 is TGTGCCAGCAGCCAAGGACAGGGGTTGCGTGGCTACACCTTC. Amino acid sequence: CASSQGQGLRGYTF.

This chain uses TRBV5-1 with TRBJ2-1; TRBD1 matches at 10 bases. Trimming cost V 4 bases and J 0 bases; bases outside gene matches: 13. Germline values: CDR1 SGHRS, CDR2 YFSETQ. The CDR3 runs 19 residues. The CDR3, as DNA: TGCGCCAGCAGCCCCGTGGCGGGACAGGGGCCGAGCTCCTACAATGAGCAGTTCTTC. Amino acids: CASSPVAGQGPSSYNEQFF.

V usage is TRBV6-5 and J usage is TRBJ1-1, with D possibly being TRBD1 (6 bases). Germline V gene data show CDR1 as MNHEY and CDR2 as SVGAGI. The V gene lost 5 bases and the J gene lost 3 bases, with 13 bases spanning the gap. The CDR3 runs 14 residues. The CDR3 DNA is TGTGCCAGCAGTCCTCAGGGGTTGGACACTGAAGCTTTCTTT. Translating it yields CASSPQGLDTEAFF.

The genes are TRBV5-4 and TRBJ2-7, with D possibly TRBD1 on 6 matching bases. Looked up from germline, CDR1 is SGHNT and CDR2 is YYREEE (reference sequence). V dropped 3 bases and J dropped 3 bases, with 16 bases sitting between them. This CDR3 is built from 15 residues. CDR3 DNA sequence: TGTGCCAGCAGCTCCTCAGGGGCGCTGATCTACGAGCAGTACTTC. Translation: CASSSSGALIYEQYF.

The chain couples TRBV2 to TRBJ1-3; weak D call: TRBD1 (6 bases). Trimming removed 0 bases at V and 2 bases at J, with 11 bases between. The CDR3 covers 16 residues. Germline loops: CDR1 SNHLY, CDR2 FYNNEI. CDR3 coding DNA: TGTGCCAGCAGTGAAGCATTGGGACATACTGGAAACACCATATATTTT. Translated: CASSEALGHTGNTIYF.

The CDR3 region is CASRWDRNQPQHF. The CDR3 nucleotides are TGTGCCAGCAGGTGGGACAGAAATCAGCCCCAGCATTTT. The V call is TRBV28, the J call TRBJ1-5; 7 nucleotides line up with TRBD1. This CDR3 contains 13 residues. Germline V gene lookup returns CDR1 MDHEN and CDR2 SYDVKM. V gave up 6 bases and J gave up 4 bases; unmatched junction bases: 3. Filled out from reference TRBV28 and TRBJ1-5, the complete variable domain reads DVKVTQSSRYLVKRTGEKVFLECVQDMDHENMFWYRQDPGLGLRLIYFSYDVKMKEKGDIPEGYSVSREKKERFSLILESASTNQTSMYLCASRWDRNQPQHFGDGTRLSIL.

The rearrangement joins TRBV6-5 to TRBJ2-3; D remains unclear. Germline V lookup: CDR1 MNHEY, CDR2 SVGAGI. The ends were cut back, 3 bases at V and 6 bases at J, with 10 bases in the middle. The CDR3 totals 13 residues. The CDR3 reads CASSYIWWDTQYF. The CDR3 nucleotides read TGTGCCAGCAGTTATATCTGGTGGGATACGCAGTATTTT.

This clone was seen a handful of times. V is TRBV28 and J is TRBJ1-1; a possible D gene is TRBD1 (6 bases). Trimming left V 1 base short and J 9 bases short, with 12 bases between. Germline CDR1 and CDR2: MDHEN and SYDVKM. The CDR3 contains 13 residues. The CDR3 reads CASSLLGGVQAFF. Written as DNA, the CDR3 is TGTGCCAGCAGTTTATTAGGGGGAGTTCAAGCTTTCTTT.

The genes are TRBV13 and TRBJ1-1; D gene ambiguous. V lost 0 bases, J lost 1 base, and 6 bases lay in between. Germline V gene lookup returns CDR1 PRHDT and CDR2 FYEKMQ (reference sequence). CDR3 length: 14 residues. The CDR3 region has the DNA TGTGCCAGCAGCTTAGGCGCACCGAACACTGAAGCTTTCTTT. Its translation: CASSLGAPNTEAFF.

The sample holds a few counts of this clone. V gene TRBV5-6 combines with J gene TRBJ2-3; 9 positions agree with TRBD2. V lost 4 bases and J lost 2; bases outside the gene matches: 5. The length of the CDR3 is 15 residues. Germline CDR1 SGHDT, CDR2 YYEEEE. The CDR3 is CASSATSGDTDTQYF. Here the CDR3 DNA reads TGTGCCAGCAGCGCGACTAGCGGCGACACAGATACGCAGTATTTT.

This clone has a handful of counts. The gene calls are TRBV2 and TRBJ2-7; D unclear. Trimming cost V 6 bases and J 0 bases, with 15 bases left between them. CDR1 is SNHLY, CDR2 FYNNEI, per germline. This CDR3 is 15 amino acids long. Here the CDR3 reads CASRLQGHTSYEQYF. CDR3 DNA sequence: TGTGCCAGCAGACTTCAAGGGCACACCTCCTACGAGCAGTACTTC. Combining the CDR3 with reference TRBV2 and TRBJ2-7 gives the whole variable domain EPEVTQTPSHQVTQMGQEVILRCVPISNHLYFYWYRQILGQKVEFLVSFYNNEISEKSEIFDDQFSVERPDGSNFTLKIRSTKLEDSAMYFCASRLQGHTSYEQYFGPGTRLTVT.

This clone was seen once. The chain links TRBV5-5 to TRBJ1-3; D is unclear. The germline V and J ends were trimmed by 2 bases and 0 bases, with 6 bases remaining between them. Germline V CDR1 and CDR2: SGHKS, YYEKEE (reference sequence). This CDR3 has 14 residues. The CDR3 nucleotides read TGTGCCAGCAGCTTTGAGCACTCTGGAAACACCATATATTTT. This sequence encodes CASSFEHSGNTIYF.

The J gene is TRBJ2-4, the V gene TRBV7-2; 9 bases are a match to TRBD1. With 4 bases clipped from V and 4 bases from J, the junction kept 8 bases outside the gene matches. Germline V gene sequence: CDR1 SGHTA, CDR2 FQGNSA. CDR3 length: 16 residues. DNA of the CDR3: TGTGCCAGCAGCTCCCCCCCCGGGACAGGGAAAAACATTCAGTACTTC. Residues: CASSSPPGTGKNIQYF.

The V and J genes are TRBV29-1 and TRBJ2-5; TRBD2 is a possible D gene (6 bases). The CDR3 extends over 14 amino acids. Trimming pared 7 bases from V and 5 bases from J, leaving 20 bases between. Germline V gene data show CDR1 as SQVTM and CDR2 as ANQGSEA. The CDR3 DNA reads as TGCAGCGCCCTGCGGGACCCACTGGGGGAGACCCAGTACTTC. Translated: CSALRDPLGETQYF.

CDR3 sequence (DNA): TGTGCCAGCAGCTTCCCAGAGCCTAAAGCTTTCTTT. Translating gives CASSFPEPKAFF. The V and J genes are TRBV7-9 and TRBJ1-1; D remains unclear. CDR1 SEHNR and CDR2 FQNEAQ come from the germline V gene (reference sequence). The V and J ends lost 3 bases and 9 bases respectively, with 11 bases between them. The CDR3 consists of 12 residues.

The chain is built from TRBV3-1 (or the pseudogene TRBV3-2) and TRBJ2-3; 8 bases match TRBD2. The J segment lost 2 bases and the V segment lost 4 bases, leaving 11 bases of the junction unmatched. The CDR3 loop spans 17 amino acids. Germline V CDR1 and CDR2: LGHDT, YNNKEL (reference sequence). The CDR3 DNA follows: TGTGCCAGCAGCCCCCGCGGGGGGCCCGGACCCACAGATACGCAGTATTTT. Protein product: CASSPRGGPGPTDTQYF.

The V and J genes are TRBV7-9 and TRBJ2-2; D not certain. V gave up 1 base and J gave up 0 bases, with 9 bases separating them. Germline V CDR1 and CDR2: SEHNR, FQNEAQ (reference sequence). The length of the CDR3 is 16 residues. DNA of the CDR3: TGTGCCAGCAGCTTAGTGGCCCCTTCGAACACCGGGGAGCTGTTTTTT. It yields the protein CASSLVAPSNTGELFF.

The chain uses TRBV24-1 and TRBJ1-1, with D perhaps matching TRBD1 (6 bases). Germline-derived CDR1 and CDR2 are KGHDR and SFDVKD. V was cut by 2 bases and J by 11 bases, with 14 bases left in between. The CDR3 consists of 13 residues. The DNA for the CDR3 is TGTGCCACCAGTGATTCCGGGGGCGTCGAGGCTTTCTTT. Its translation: CATSDSGGVEAFF.

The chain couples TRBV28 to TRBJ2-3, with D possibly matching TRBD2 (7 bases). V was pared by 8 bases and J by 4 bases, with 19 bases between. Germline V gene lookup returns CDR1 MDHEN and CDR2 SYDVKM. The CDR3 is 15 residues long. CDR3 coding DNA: TGTGCCAGCTATTCTGGAGGGGGGGCCGCAGATACGCAGTATTTT. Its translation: CASYSGGGAADTQYF.

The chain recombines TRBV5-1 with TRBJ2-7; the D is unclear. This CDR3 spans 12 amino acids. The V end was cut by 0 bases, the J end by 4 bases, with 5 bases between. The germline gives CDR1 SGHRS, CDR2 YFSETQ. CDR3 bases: TGCGCCAGCAGCTTGGATCAGTACGAGCAGTACTTC. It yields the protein CASSLDQYEQYF.

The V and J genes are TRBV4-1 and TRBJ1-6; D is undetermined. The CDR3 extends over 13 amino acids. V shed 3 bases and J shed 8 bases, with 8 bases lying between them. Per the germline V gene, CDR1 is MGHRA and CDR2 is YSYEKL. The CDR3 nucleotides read TGCGCCAGCAGCCAGCCGGGAGATTCACCCCTCCACTTT. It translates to CASSQPGDSPLHF.

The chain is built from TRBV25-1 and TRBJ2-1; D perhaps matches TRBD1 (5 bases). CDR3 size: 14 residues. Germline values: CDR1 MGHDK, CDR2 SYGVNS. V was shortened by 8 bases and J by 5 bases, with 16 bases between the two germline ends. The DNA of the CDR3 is TGTGCCAGCGCAGATCCAGGGCTGCACAATGAGCAGTTCTTC. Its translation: CASADPGLHNEQFF. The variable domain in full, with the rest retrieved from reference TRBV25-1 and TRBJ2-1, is EADIYQTPRYLVIGTGKKITLECSQTMGHDKMYWYQQDPGMELHLIHYSYGVNSTEKGDLSSESTVSRIRTEHFPLTLESARPSHTSQYLCASADPGLHNEQFFGPGTRLTVL.

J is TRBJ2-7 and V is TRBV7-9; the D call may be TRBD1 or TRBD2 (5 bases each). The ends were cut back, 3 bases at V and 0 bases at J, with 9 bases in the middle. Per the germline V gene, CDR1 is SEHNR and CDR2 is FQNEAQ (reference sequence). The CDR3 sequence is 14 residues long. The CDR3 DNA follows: TGTGCCAGCAGCTTGGGGGAGAGCTCCTACGAGCAGTACTTC. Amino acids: CASSLGESSYEQYF.

The CDR3 reads CASSYLANFGELFF. CDR3 DNA sequence: TGTGCCAGCAGTTACTTGGCAAATTTTGGGGAGCTGTTTTTT. J is TRBJ2-2 and V is TRBV6-5, with D unresolved. Germline V gene sequence: CDR1 MNHEY, CDR2 SVGAGI. The CDR3 is 14 residues long. V gave up 1 base and J gave up 8 bases, with 11 bases separating them.